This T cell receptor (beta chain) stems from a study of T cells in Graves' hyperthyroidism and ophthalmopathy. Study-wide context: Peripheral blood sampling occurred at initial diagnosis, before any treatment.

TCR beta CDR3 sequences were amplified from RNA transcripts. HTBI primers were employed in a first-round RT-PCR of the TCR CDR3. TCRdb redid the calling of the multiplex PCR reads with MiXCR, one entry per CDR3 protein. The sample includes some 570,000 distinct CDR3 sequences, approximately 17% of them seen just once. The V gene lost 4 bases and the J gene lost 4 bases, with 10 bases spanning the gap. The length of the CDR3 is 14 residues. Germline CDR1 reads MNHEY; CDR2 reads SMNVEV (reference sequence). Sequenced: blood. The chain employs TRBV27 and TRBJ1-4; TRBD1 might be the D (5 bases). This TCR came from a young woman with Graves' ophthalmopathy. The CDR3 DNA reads TGTGCCAGCAGTTGGGGCTCGGTTAATGAAAAACTGTTTTTT. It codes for CASSWGSVNEKLFF.